A selection of T cell receptor beta chains follows, all from one sample in a study of T cell responses to AZD1222 COVID-19 vaccine. The method was immunoSEQ multiplex PCR; TCRdb's version includes in-frame clones alone and lacks a portion of them. This sample yields 100,000 to 150,000 clones, of which approximately 94% are seen a single time; around 7% belongs to the top ten. The sample was peripheral blood, taken on day 0 of AZD1222 vaccination. These receptors came from an adult in good health. CDR3s include the opening cysteine and the closing phenylalanine or tryptophan. D genes are given only for firm matches. Some rows have no size entry. The others give once, few or many, or a class for an expanded clone.

>TRBV12-2|TRBJ2-5|.|.
CASRTGLASTQYF
TGTGCAAGTCGCACAGGACTAGCATCGACCCAGTACTTC
>TRBV4-1|TRBJ2-2|.|.
CASSPYARADAGELFF
TGCGCCAGCAGCCCCTACGCCCGGGCAGACGCCGGGGAGCTGTTTTTT
>TRBV19|TRBJ1-6|.|.
CASSIDWNSPLHF
TGTGCCAGTAGTATAGACTGGAATTCACCCCTCCACTTT
>TRBV15|TRBJ1-2|.|.
CATSRDRAGYTF
TGTGCCACCAGCAGAGACAGGGCTGGCTACACCTTC
>TRBV28|TRBJ2-3|.|.
CASSFKATRLYF
TGTGCCAGCAGTTTTAAAGCGACCCGTTTGTATTTT
>TRBV19|TRBJ2-1|.|TRBD1
CASRHTGTGLGEQFF
TGTGCCAGTAGACATACCGGGACAGGGTTAGGTGAGCAGTTCTTC
>TRBV5-1|TRBJ2-1|.|.
CASSLVSGPKNNEQFF
TGCGCCAGCAGCTTGGTTTCGGGGCCGAAAAACAATGAGCAGTTCTTC
>TRBV2|TRBJ1-5|.|.
CASSEEGTINQPQHF
TGTGCCAGCAGTGAAGAGGGAACGATCAATCAGCCCCAGCATTTT
>TRBV9|TRBJ2-1|once|.
CASSVGDSNNEQFF
TGTGCCAGCAGCGTAGGCGACAGCAACAATGAGCAGTTCTTC
>TRBV27|TRBJ1-1|.|TRBD1
CASRDRVRNTEAFF
TGTGCCAGCAGAGACAGGGTCAGGAACACTGAAGCTTTCTTT
>TRBV6-2/TRBV6-3|TRBJ2-1|.|TRBD2
CASSFSGRKDNEQFF
TGTGCCAGCAGTTTCAGCGGGAGGAAGGACAATGAGCAGTTCTTC
>TRBV11-2|TRBJ1-1|once|.
CASSLATWGTEAFF
TGTGCCAGCAGCTTAGCAACATGGGGAACTGAAGCTTTCTTT
>TRBV4-3|TRBJ2-5|.|TRBD2
CASSQRAGEGGETQYF
TGCGCCAGCAGCCAACGAGCGGGAGAGGGCGGAGAGACCCAGTACTTC
>TRBV24-1|TRBJ1-3|.|TRBD1
CATSDSLEGQASGNTIYF
TGTGCCACCAGTGATTCCCTCGAAGGACAGGCCTCTGGAAACACCATATATTTT
>TRBV5-6|TRBJ2-5|.|.
CASSTQETQYF
TGTGCCAGCAGCACCCAAGAGACCCAGTACTTC
>TRBV19|TRBJ1-5|.|.
CASIPTLGQPQHF
TGTGCCAGTATCCCTACGCTGGGTCAGCCCCAGCATTTT
>TRBV2|TRBJ1-1|.|.
CASSDRVRAEAFF
TGTGCCAGCAGTGACAGGGTGAGGGCTGAAGCTTTCTTT
>TRBV4-3|TRBJ1-1|.|TRBD1
CASNPGGGAAEAFF
TGCGCCAGCAACCCAGGGGGGGGCGCGGCGGAAGCTTTCTTT
>TRBV5-1|TRBJ2-7|.|.
CASSLTGFPYEQYF
TGCGCCAGCAGCTTGACAGGTTTTCCCTACGAGCAGTACTTC
>TRBV27|TRBJ1-1|.|.
CASSLYRGAPGDTEAFF
TGTGCCAGCAGTTTATATCGGGGGGCGCCTGGTGACACTGAAGCTTTCTTT
>TRBV7-2|TRBJ2-5|few|.
CASSTQMETQYF
TGTGCCAGCAGCACTCAAATGGAGACCCAGTACTTC
>TRBV29-1|TRBJ1-1|.|TRBD1
CSVRTGEGTEAFF
TGCAGCGTTCGGACAGGGGAGGGCACTGAAGCTTTCTTT
>TRBV18|TRBJ1-4|once|.
CASSRGGNEKLFF
TGTGCCAGCTCACGGGGCGGGAATGAAAAACTGTTTTTT
>TRBV12-3/TRBV12-4|TRBJ1-5|.|.
CASSDLSNQPQHF
TGTGCCAGCAGCGACTTAAGCAATCAGCCCCAGCATTTT
>TRBV6-2/TRBV6-3|TRBJ1-1|.|.
CASSSYEVNTEAFF
TGTGCCAGCAGTTCATACGAGGTGAACACTGAAGCTTTCTTT
>TRBV28|TRBJ1-1|.|TRBD1
CASSQDREGTEAFF
TGTGCCAGCAGCCAAGACAGGGAGGGAACTGAAGCTTTCTTT
>TRBV28|TRBJ1-5|.|.
CATTAWGGQPQHF
TGTGCCACCACTGCTTGGGGAGGTCAGCCCCAGCATTTT
>TRBV28|TRBJ2-7|.|.
CASSLSGETYEQYF
TGTGCCAGCAGTTTAAGTGGGGAGACCTACGAGCAGTACTTC
>TRBV10-3|TRBJ2-5|.|TRBD2
CAIRAAGGGQETQYF
TGTGCCATCAGAGCAGCGGGAGGGGGGCAAGAGACCCAGTACTTC
>TRBV6-5|TRBJ2-7|.|.
CASRGGTTGEQYF
TGTGCCAGTAGGGGCGGGACGACGGGGGAGCAGTACTTC
>TRBV7-2|TRBJ2-7|once|TRBD2
CASSFPTSGRDEQYF
TGTGCCAGCAGCTTCCCGACTAGCGGGAGGGACGAGCAGTACTTC
>TRBV19|TRBJ2-1|.|TRBD2
CASSRTSGSYNEQFF
TGTGCCAGTAGTAGGACTAGCGGCTCCTACAATGAGCAGTTCTTC
>TRBV6-1|TRBJ1-1|few|TRBD1
CASSESAGGESTEAFF
TGTGCCAGCAGTGAATCGGCAGGGGGCGAGAGCACTGAAGCTTTCTTT
>TRBV7-2|TRBJ1-4|.|.
CASSVQAGPNEKLFF
TGTGCCAGCAGCGTCCAGGCGGGGCCTAATGAAAAACTGTTTTTT
>TRBV6-5|TRBJ2-7|.|TRBD2
CASSPGLAGAYEQYF
TGTGCCAGCAGCCCCGGACTAGCGGGGGCCTACGAGCAGTACTTC
>TRBV30|TRBJ2-1|.|TRBD2
CAWRTSGGNNEQFF
TGTGCCTGGAGGACTAGCGGGGGAAACAATGAGCAGTTCTTC
>TRBV5-1|TRBJ1-1|.|.
CASSSGTGYTEAFF
TGCGCCAGCAGCTCCGGGACGGGCTACACTGAAGCTTTCTTT
>TRBV9|TRBJ2-1|.|.
CASSVSRDNEQFF
TGTGCCAGCAGCGTCTCCAGAGACAATGAGCAGTTCTTC
>TRBV5-1|TRBJ2-7|.|TRBD2
CASAASGSYEQYF
TGCGCCAGCGCGGCTAGCGGGAGCTACGAGCAGTACTTC
>TRBV24-1|TRBJ2-2|.|.
CATSDLPLANTGELFF
TGTGCCACCAGTGATTTGCCGCTCGCGAACACCGGGGAGCTGTTTTTT
>TRBV27|TRBJ2-1|.|.
CASTWRAASYNEQFF
TGTGCCAGTACTTGGAGAGCGGCTTCCTACAATGAGCAGTTCTTC
>TRBV5-5|TRBJ2-1|.|TRBD2
CGAGTSGIDNEQFF
TGTGGGGCCGGGACTAGCGGAATCGACAATGAGCAGTTCTTC
>TRBV7-9|TRBJ2-3|.|TRBD1
CASSLSVGQGDTQYF
TGTGCCAGCAGCTTAAGTGTAGGACAGGGTGATACGCAGTATTTT
>TRBV19|TRBJ1-2|.|.
CASRIDSQGWLEGYTF
TGTGCCAGCAGAATAGACTCACAGGGCTGGCTTGAAGGCTACACCTTC
>TRBV4-1|TRBJ1-3|.|.
CASSQDIENTIYF
TGCGCCAGCAGCCAAGATATCGAAAACACCATATATTTT
>TRBV28|TRBJ1-1|.|.
CASSSPAMDRNTEAFF
TGTGCCAGCAGTTCTCCCGCCATGGACAGGAACACTGAAGCTTTCTTT
>TRBV28|TRBJ2-2|once|.
CALGGGTANTGELFF
TGTGCGCTAGGTGGCGGGACCGCGAACACCGGGGAGCTGTTTTTT
>TRBV18|TRBJ1-1|.|.
CASSPSSGNTEAFF
TGTGCCAGCTCACCGAGTTCGGGGAACACTGAAGCTTTCTTT
>TRBV7-2|TRBJ1-1|.|.
CASSLRGTEAFF
TGTGCCAGCAGCTTAAGGGGCACTGAAGCTTTCTTT
>TRBV7-5|TRBJ1-1|.|.
CVRMGRGGQGFPFEAFF
TGTGTCAGAATGGGTAGAGGGGGGCAGGGTTTTCCCTTTGAAGCTTTCTTT
>TRBV7-9|TRBJ2-2|.|TRBD1
CASRLTGVGELFF
TGTGCCAGCAGATTGACAGGGGTCGGGGAGCTGTTTTTT
>TRBV29-1|TRBJ2-4|.|.
CSDLGKNIQYF
TGCAGCGACCTAGGTAAAAACATTCAGTACTTC
>TRBV12-3/TRBV12-4|TRBJ2-3|.|.
CASSWSTDTQYF
TGTGCCAGCAGTTGGAGCACAGATACGCAGTATTTT
>TRBV24-1|TRBJ2-2|once|.
CATSDYTGELFF
TGTGCCACCAGTGATTACACCGGGGAGCTGTTTTTT
>TRBV2|TRBJ1-1|.|.
CASSNDRNTEAFF
TGTGCCAGCAGTAACGACAGGAACACTGAAGCTTTCTTT